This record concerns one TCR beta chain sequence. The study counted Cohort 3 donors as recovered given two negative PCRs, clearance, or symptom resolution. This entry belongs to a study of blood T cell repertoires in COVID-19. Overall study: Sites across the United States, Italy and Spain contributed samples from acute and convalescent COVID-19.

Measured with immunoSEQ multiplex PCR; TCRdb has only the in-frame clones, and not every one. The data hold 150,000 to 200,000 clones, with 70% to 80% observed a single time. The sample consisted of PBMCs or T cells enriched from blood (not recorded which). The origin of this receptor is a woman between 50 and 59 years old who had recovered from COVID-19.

CDR3: CASSLRRDTRIPQPQHF. CDR3 sequence (DNA): TGCGCCAGCAGCTTGCGCCGGGACACCCGCATCCCTCAGCCCCAGCATTTT. The chain couples TRBV5-1 to TRBJ1-5; D may be TRBD1 (6 bases). Trimming took off 1 base at V and 6 bases at J, with 20 bases between the two ends. The germline gives CDR1 SGHRS, CDR2 YFSETQ. CDR3 length equals 17 residues.